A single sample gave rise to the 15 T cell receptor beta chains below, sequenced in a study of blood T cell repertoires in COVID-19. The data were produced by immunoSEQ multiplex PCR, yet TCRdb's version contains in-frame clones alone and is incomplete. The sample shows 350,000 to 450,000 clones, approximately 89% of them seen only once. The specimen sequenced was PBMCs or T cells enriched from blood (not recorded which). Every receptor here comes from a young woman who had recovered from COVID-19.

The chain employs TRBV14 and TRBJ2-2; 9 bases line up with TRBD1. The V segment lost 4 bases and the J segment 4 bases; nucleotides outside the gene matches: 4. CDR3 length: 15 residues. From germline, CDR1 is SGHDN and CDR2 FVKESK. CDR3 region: CASSRQGVGTGELFF. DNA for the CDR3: TGTGCCAGCAGCCGACAGGGGGTTGGCACCGGGGAGCTGTTTTTT.

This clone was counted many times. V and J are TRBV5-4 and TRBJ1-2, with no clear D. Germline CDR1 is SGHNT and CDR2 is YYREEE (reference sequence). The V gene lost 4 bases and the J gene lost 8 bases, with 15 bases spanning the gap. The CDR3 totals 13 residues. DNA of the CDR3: TGTGCCAGCAGCCGAGAATTTTCGGGGGGCTACACCTTC. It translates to CASSREFSGGYTF. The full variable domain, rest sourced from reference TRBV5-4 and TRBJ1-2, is ETGVTQSPTHLIKTRGQQVTLRCSSQSGHNTVSWYQQALGQGPQFIFQYYREEENGRGNFPPRFSGLQFPNYSSELNVNALELDDSALYLCASSREFSGGYTFGSGTRLTVV.

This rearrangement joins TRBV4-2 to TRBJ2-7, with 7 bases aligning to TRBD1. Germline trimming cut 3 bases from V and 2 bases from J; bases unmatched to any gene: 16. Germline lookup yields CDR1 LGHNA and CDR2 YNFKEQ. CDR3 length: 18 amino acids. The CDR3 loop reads CASSQHQGVSESPYEQYF. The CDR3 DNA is TGTGCCAGCAGCCAGCATCAGGGGGTCAGCGAATCTCCCTACGAGCAGTACTTC.

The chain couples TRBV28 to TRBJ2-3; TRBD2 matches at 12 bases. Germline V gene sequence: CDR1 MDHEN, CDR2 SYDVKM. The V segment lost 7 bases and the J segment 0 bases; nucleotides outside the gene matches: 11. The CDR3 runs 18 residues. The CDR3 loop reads CASTPSGRAKLSTDTQYF. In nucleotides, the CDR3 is TGTGCCAGCACCCCTAGCGGGAGGGCTAAACTGAGCACAGATACGCAGTATTTT.

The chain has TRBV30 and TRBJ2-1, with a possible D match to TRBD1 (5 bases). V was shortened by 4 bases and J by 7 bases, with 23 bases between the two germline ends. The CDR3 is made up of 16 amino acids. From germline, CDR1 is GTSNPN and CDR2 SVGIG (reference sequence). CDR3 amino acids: CAWNTGWGGGRNEQFF. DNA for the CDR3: TGTGCCTGGAACACAGGTTGGGGTGGTGGGCGGAATGAGCAGTTCTTC.

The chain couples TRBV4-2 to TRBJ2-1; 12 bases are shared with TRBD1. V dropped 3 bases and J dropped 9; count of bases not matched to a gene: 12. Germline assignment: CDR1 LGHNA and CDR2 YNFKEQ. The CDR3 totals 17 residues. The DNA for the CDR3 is TGTGCCAGCAGCCAGCACCCCCGGGACAGGGGGCTCGGTGAGCAGTTCTTC. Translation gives CASSQHPRDRGLGEQFF.

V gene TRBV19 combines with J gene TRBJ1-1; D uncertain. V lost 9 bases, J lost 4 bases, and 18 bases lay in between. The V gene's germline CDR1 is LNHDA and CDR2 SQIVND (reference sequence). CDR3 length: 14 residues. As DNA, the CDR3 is TGTGCCAGAACCAAGGAGGTCGCGGGCACTGAAGCTTTCTTT. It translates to CARTKEVAGTEAFF.

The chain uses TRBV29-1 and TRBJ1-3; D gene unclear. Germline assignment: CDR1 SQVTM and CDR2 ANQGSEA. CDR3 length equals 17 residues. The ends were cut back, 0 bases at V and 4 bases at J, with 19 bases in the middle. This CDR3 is CSVEDGLNSHQGNTIYF. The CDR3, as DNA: TGCAGCGTTGAAGATGGCTTGAATAGCCACCAAGGAAACACCATATATTTT.

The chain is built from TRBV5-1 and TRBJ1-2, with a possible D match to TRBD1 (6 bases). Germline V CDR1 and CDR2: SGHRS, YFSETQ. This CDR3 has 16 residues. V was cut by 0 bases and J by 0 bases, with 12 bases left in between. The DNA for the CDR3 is TGCGCCAGCAGCTTGGCCATAAACAGGGCTAACTATGGCTACACCTTC. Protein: CASSLAINRANYGYTF. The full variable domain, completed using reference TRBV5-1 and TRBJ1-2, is KAGVTQTPRYLIKTRGQQVTLSCSPISGHRSVSWYQQTPGQGLQFLFEYFSETQRNKGNFPGRFSGRQFSNSRSEMNVSTLELGDSALYLCASSLAINRANYGYTFGSGTRLTVV.

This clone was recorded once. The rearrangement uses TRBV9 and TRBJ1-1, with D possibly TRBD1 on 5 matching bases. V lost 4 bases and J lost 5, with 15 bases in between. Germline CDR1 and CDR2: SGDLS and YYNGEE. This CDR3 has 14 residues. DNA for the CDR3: TGTGCCAGCAGCCCCTTCAGCGGGGGGACTGAAGCTTTCTTT. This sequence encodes CASSPFSGGTEAFF.

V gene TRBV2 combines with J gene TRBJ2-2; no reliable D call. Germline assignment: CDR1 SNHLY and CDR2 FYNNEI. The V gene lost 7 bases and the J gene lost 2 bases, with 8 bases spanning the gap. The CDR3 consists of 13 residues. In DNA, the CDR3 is TGTGCCAGCAAACACCAAAACACCGGGGAGCTGTTTTTT. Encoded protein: CASKHQNTGELFF.

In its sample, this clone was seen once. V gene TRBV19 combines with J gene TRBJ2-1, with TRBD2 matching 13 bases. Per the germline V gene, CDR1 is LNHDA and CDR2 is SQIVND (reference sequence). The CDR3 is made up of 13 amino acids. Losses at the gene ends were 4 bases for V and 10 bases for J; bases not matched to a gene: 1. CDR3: CASSRGLAGEQFF. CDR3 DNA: TGTGCCAGTAGTAGGGGACTAGCGGGAGAGCAGTTCTTC.

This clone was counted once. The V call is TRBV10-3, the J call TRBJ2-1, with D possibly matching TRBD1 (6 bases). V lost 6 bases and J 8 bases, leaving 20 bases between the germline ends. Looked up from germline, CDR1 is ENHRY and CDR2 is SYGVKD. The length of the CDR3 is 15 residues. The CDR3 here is CAIRKTGGFGDEQFF. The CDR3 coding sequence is TGTGCCATCAGGAAGACAGGTGGGTTTGGCGATGAGCAGTTCTTC.

CDR3 amino acids: CASSSQVNTEAFF. In DNA form, the CDR3 reads TGTGCCAGCAGCTCCCAGGTGAACACTGAAGCTTTCTTT. This chain uses TRBV7-2 with TRBJ1-1; D ambiguous. This CDR3 has 13 amino acids. Germline CDR1 and CDR2: SGHTA and FQGNSA. The V end lost 4 bases, the J end lost 0 bases, and 6 bases lay between the germline ends.

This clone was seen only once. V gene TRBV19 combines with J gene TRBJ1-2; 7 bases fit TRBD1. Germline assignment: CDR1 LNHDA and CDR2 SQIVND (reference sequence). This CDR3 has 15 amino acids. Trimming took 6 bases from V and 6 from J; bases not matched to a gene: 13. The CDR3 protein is CASSPPYRGVDGYTF. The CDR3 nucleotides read TGTGCCAGTAGCCCGCCGTACAGGGGAGTAGATGGCTACACCTTC. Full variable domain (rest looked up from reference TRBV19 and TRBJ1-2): DGGITQSPKYLFRKEGQNVTLSCEQNLNHDAMYWYRQDPGQGLRLIYYSQIVNDFQKGDIAEGYSVSREKKESFPLTVTSAQKNPTAFYLCASSPPYRGVDGYTFGSGTRLTVV.